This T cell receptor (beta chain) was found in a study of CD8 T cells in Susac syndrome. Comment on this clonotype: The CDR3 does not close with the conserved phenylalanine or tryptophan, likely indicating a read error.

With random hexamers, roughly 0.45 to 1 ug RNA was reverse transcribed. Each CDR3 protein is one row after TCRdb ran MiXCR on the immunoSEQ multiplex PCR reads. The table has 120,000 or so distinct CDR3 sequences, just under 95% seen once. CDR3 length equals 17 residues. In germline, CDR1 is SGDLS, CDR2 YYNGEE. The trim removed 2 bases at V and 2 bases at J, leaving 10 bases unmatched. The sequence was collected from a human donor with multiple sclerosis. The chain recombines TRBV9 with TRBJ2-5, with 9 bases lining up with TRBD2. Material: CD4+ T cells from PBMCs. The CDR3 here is CASSVSGGLARQETQYL. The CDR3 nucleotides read TGTGCCAGCAGCGTTAGCGGGGGCCTTGCTAGGCAAGAGACCCAGTACCTC.